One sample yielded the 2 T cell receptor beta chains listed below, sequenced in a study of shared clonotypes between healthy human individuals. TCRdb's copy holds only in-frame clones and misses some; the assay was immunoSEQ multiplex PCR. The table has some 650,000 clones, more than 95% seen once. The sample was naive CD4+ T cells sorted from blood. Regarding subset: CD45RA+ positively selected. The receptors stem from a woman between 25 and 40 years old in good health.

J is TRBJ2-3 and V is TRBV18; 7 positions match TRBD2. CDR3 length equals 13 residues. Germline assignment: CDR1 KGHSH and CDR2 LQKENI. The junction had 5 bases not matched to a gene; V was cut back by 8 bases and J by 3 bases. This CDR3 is CASRGSLTDTQYF. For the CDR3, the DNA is TGTGCCAGCCGCGGGAGCTTGACAGATACGCAGTATTTT.

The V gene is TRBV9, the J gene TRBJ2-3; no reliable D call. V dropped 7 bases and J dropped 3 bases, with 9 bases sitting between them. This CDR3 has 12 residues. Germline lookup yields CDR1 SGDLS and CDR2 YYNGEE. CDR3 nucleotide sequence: TGTGCCAGCTCCGAGATTACAGATACGCAGTATTTT. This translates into CASSEITDTQYF.